Each of the 25 T cell receptor beta chains below was sequenced from the same sample in a study of Graves' ophthalmopathy and Graves' hyperthyroidism. Amplified material comprised TCR beta CDR3 regions derived from RNA transcripts. After a first-round RT-PCR with HTBI primers, a second-round multiplex PCR was run. A single record per CDR3 protein comes from TCRdb applying MiXCR to the multiplex PCR reads. The sample lists roughly 600,000 distinct CDR3 sequences; just under 40% were seen once. Sequencing input: peripheral blood or thyroid tissue (not recorded which). The receptor set was obtained from an adult man with Graves' hyperthyroidism.

This clonotype has at least ten counts. The chain employs TRBV7-8 and TRBJ1-5; TRBD1 might be the D (6 bases). The V end lost 5 bases, the J end lost 1 base, and 15 bases lay between the germline ends. The CDR3 runs 16 residues. The germline V gene encodes CDR1 SGHVS and CDR2 FQNEAQ. The CDR3 here is CASSPRPGGSNQPQHF. DNA for the CDR3: TGTGCCAGCAGCCCGAGGCCGGGGGGCAGCAATCAGCCCCAGCATTTT.

The rearrangement uses TRBV24-1 and TRBJ2-1; 12 nucleotides match TRBD2. V lost 2 bases and J lost 6; bases outside the gene matches: 7. Germline V CDR1 and CDR2: KGHDR, SFDVKD. This CDR3 comprises 17 residues. The CDR3 DNA reads as TGTGCCACCAGTGATTCCCTCCTAGCGGGAGGGGTCAATGAGCAGTTCTTC. Its translation: CATSDSLLAGGVNEQFF.

This chain uses TRBV2 with TRBJ2-7, with TRBD1 as a possible D gene (6 bases). Germline V gene data show CDR1 as SNHLY and CDR2 as FYNNEI. The CDR3 covers 16 residues. V was cut by 2 bases and J by 2 bases, with 16 bases left in between. Written as DNA, the CDR3 is TGTGCCAGCAGTGAAAGGGGGACAATGAAAACCTACGAGCAGTACTTC. Translated: CASSERGTMKTYEQYF.

This clonotype was seen only a few times. This may be a read error, as it is one base from a much larger clone. The chain links TRBV5-5 to TRBJ1-1; no definite D call. This CDR3 comprises 14 residues. The germline V gene encodes CDR1 SGHKS and CDR2 YYEKEE (reference sequence). V was clipped by 0 bases and J by 0 bases, with 6 bases between them. The CDR3 DNA reads TGTGCCAGCAGCTTGGAAAGGGTGAACACTGAAGCTTTCTTT. Encoded protein: CASSLERVNTEAFF.

This clonotype has ten or more counts. This chain uses TRBV11-2 with TRBJ2-5; D remains unclear. The CDR3 has 16 amino acids. V was shortened by 1 base and J by 4 bases, with 16 bases between the two germline ends. The germline V gene encodes CDR1 SGHAT and CDR2 FQNNGV. CDR3 sequence: CASSLGASGTRETQYF. The DNA of the CDR3 is TGTGCCAGCAGCTTAGGTGCGTCAGGTACCCGAGAGACCCAGTACTTC.

In its sample, this clonotype was seen many times. The chain employs TRBV6-5 and TRBJ2-7, with D unresolved. The CDR3 has 11 amino acids. The germline CDR1 and CDR2 sequences are MNHEY and SVGAGI. V lost 3 bases and J lost 6, with 6 bases in between. CDR3 bases: TGTGCCAGCAGTTATATGTCCGAGCAGTACTTC. Translation: CASSYMSEQYF.

This clonotype was detected only a few times. The chain employs TRBV7-9 and TRBJ1-1; D not resolved. Germline loops: CDR1 SEHNR, CDR2 FQNEAQ (reference sequence). Trimming stripped 3 bases from V and 2 bases from J, with 16 bases between. CDR3 size: 16 residues. CDR3 bases: TGTGCCAGCAGCTTGGACGCTGGGGTGGGAAACACTGAAGCTTTCTTT. Its translation: CASSLDAGVGNTEAFF.

This clonotype was observed at least ten times. V gene TRBV19 combines with J gene TRBJ1-2, with D uncertain. Trimming removed 5 bases from V and 5 bases from J, with 15 bases in between. The CDR3 runs to 14 residues. CDR1 and CDR2 (germline): LNHDA, SQIVND (reference sequence). The CDR3 DNA reads TGTGCCAGTAGTCGACACGGTGGGGATTATGGCTACACCTTC. It translates to CASSRHGGDYGYTF.

This clonotype came up many times. The rearrangement joins TRBV12-3 or TRBV12-4 to TRBJ2-5, with D unclear. Deletions cut 5 bases from V and 5 bases from J, with 21 bases between. The CDR3 loop spans 16 amino acids. CDR3 amino acids: CASSHPLDPRGETQYF. The CDR3 DNA follows: TGTGCCAGCAGTCACCCTCTGGATCCCCGTGGGGAGACCCAGTACTTC.

As for this clonotype: A much larger clone differs by one base, so this may be a read error. This chain connects TRBV24-1 to TRBJ1-5; D is undetermined. This CDR3 is 13 amino acids long. CDR1 and CDR2 from the germline V gene are KGHDR and SFDVKD. Between the trimmed V and J ends, which lost 6 bases and 4 bases, there was a span of 9 bases. In DNA form, the CDR3 reads TGTGCCACCAGTCCGGTACAGAATCAGCCCCAGCATTTT. It encodes CATSPVQNQPQHF.

V usage is TRBV9 and J usage is TRBJ1-2, with D tentatively TRBD1 (5 bases). Trimming pared 4 bases from V and 8 bases from J, leaving 15 bases between. The CDR3 covers 13 residues. The V gene's germline CDR1 is SGDLS and CDR2 YYNGEE. As DNA, the CDR3 is TGTGCCAGCAGCCTTGGGGCTCTCCCGGGCTACACCTTC. Residues: CASSLGALPGYTF.

In this sample, this clonotype turned up once. V usage is TRBV29-1 and J usage is TRBJ2-5; D not resolved. V was clipped by 4 bases and J by 5 bases, with 14 bases between them. The CDR3 contains 13 residues. Germline V gene sequence: CDR1 SQVTM, CDR2 ANQGSEA. The CDR3 protein is CSVVFAWDETQYF. In DNA form, the CDR3 reads TGCAGCGTTGTATTTGCTTGGGATGAGACCCAGTACTTC.

There are many counts of this clonotype. In nucleotides, the CDR3 is TGCGCCAGCAGCGCGGACGGACATAGCAATCAGCCCCAGCATTTT. This sequence encodes CASSADGHSNQPQHF. This chain joins TRBV5-1 and TRBJ1-5; possibly TRBD1 for D (5 bases). The CDR3 loop spans 15 amino acids. The V end lost 4 bases, the J end lost 0 bases, and 11 bases lay between the germline ends. Germline-derived CDR1 and CDR2 are SGHRS and YFSETQ.

This chain uses TRBV7-9 with TRBJ1-5, with 8 bases lining up with TRBD1. V lost 5 bases and J lost 9; bases outside the gene matches: 6. This CDR3 spans 13 amino acids. Germline lookup yields CDR1 SEHNR and CDR2 FQNEAQ (reference sequence). The CDR3: CASSRIDRGPQHF. The DNA for the CDR3 is TGTGCCAGCAGCCGGATTGACAGGGGGCCCCAGCATTTT.

This clonotype was observed many times. The chain has TRBV24-1 and TRBJ2-2; 9 nucleotides match TRBD1. V lost 6 bases and J lost 4; bases outside the gene matches: 2. Germline loops: CDR1 KGHDR, CDR2 SFDVKD. There are 14 residues in the CDR3. The CDR3 nucleotides are TGTGCCACCAGTAGGGACAGGGTCACCGGGGAGCTGTTTTTT. It translates to CATSRDRVTGELFF.

As regards this clonotype: The junction does not match germline at one end; this may be a read error. Written as DNA, the CDR3 is TGCAGTGCAACCCGAGGACAGAGGAACACTCAAGCTTTCTTT. This translates into CSATRGQRNTQAFF. The chain has TRBV20-1 and TRBJ1-1, with a weak D call TRBD1 (6 bases). Germline V gives CDR1 DFQATT, CDR2 SNEGSKA (reference sequence). The CDR3 consists of 14 residues.

The genes are TRBV7-6 and TRBJ2-7, with D possibly being TRBD2 (6 bases). Near its end, the DNA agrees better with TRBJ2-1, so the J call may be wrong. CDR1 is SGHVS, CDR2 FNYEAQ, per germline. The length of the CDR3 is 15 residues. CDR3 sequence reads: CASTLRPGVSNEQFF. DNA of the CDR3: TGTGCCAGCACCCTGAGGCCGGGAGTAAGCAATGAGCAGTTCTTC.

The chain recombines TRBV29-1 with TRBJ2-7; D may be TRBD1 (5 bases). This CDR3 is 12 amino acids long. The germline V and J ends were trimmed by 8 bases and 2 bases, with 13 bases remaining between them. Germline lookup yields CDR1 SQVTM and CDR2 ANQGSEA. In nucleotides, the CDR3 is TGCAGCTTGGGGCAGGGAACCTACGAGCAGTACTTC. It codes for CSLGQGTYEQYF.

Worth noting for this clonotype: A much larger clonotype is one base distant, so this may be a read error. This sequence joins TRBV6-5 and TRBJ2-7, with D maybe TRBD1 (5 bases). This CDR3 comprises 13 residues. Germline assignment: CDR1 MNHEY and CDR2 SVGAGI. CDR3 coding DNA: TGTACCAGCAGTTACCTACAGGTCTACGAGCAGTACTTC. It specifies CTSSYLQVYEQYF.

A single count supports this clonotype. This could be a read error, since a much larger clone is one nucleotide away. The chain joins TRBV5-1 to TRBJ2-2; 10 bases match TRBD1. Germline values: CDR1 SGHRS, CDR2 YFSETQ. The length of the CDR3 is 16 residues. The CDR3 nucleotides are TGCGCCGGCAGCTTGACAGGGGGCATAAACACCGGGGAGCTGTTTTTT. Its translation is CAGSLTGGINTGELFF.

This clonotype was recorded at least ten times. The J gene is TRBJ2-2, the V gene TRBV20-1, with 11 bases lining up with TRBD2. CDR3 length: 16 residues. Germline CDR1 and CDR2: DFQATT and SNEGSKA (reference sequence). Germline trimming cut 6 bases from V and 7 bases from J; bases unmatched to any gene: 13. In DNA form, the CDR3 reads TGCAGTGCCCTAAGGGGTACTAGCGGGGGTGGCGGGGAGCTGTTTTTT. Protein sequence: CSALRGTSGGGGELFF.

In this sample, this clonotype turned up many times. The V call is TRBV9, the J call TRBJ1-1; tentative D call: TRBD1 (5 bases). V was trimmed by 0 bases and J by 0 bases, leaving 6 bases between them. The CDR3 sequence is 14 residues long. Germline loops: CDR1 SGDLS, CDR2 YYNGEE. CDR3 sequence: CASSVGQMNTEAFF. In DNA form, the CDR3 reads TGTGCCAGCAGCGTAGGACAGATGAACACTGAAGCTTTCTTT. The complete variable domain, with remaining parts taken from reference TRBV9 and TRBJ1-1, reads DSGVTQTPKHLITATGQRVTLRCSPRSGDLSVYWYQQSLDQGLQFLIQYYNGEERAKGNILERFSAQQFPDLHSELNLSSLELGDSALYFCASSVGQMNTEAFFGQGTRLTVV.

This chain connects TRBV14 to TRBJ2-5; D unresolved. The CDR3 spans 14 residues. Germline loops: CDR1 SGHDN, CDR2 FVKESK. The germline V and J ends were trimmed by 3 bases and 0 bases, with 8 bases remaining between them. The CDR3 coding sequence is TGTGCCAGCAGCCAGCGTAACGACCAAGAGACCCAGTACTTC. As protein: CASSQRNDQETQYF. The full variable domain, with the rest looked up from reference TRBV14 and TRBJ2-5, is EAGVTQFPSHSVIEKGQTVTLRCDPISGHDNLYWYRRVMGKEIKFLLHFVKESKQDESGMPNNRFLAERTGGTYSTLKVQPAELEDSGVYFCASSQRNDQETQYFGPGTRLLVL.

This clonotype has only a few counts. The chain is built from TRBV12-3 or TRBV12-4 and TRBJ2-2; 8 bases match TRBD1. The CDR3 contains 16 residues. The V segment lost 2 bases and the J segment 0 bases; nucleotides outside the gene matches: 2. CDR3 bases: TGTGCCAGCAGTTTATCGGGACAGGCGAACACCGGGGAGCTGTTTTTT. Protein sequence: CASSLSGQANTGELFF.

The chain carries TRBV7-9 and TRBJ2-5; 9 bases align to TRBD1. Judging by the DNA end, TRBJ2-1 fits better; the J call may be wrong. CDR1 is SEHNR and CDR2 is FQNEAQ in the germline V gene (reference sequence). CDR3 length: 16 amino acids. CDR3 sequence reads: CASSLVGTGSYNEQFF. The CDR3 DNA reads as TGTGCCAGCAGCTTAGTAGGGACAGGGTCCTACAATGAGCAGTTCTTC.